This T cell receptor beta chain stems from a study of T cell repertoires in cytomegalovirus infection (dated by TCRdb to between 2017 and 2020). About the investigation overall: Because public TCR beta signatures pointed to carriage of CMV infection together with the matching HLA type, the HLA type of each donor mattered for the analysis.

The V end loses 6 bases and the J end loses 1 base, and a stretch of 14 bases separates them. The CDR3 spans 14 residues, from the cysteine through the phenylalanine. The DNA shown is the 42-base CDR3, in frame from base 1. As encoded in the germline V gene (reference sequence), CDR1 is DFQATT while CDR2 is SNEGSKA. This sample was sequenced with an Illumina HiSeq 1500. TCRdb handled the public reads itself, with Q25 trimming in fastp and clone calling in MiXCR, and kept productive beta chains. For every CDR3 protein sequence, its rows merge into one entry that carries the most common genes and DNA. The sample has under 350,000 distinct CDR3 sequences on record, roughly a tenth of them singletons. In total, the top ten clones hold approximately 2.3% of the sample. With regard to this clonotype: Its specific antigen is unknown. No base quality information exists; no much larger clone differs at one position.

Overall study results and their limits: The ex vivo response was dominated by HLA-C-restricted CMV-specific TCR beta clonotypes, which also provided the single most frequent clonotype in two of eight donors. Carriers of CMV infection plus the relevant HLA type were discriminated by the cumulative frequency of public TCR beta family members in the study cohort and in an independent approximately 360-donor cohort.

Sequencing was carried out using PBMCs. This clonotype was obtained from a human donor in good health (CMV status not recorded). Some clones in this sample may be carry-over from other donors' samples. This chain is built from TRBV20-1 and TRBJ2-3; the best D guess is TRBD2, with 7 bases matching. The CDR3 in this case is CSARTGRGTDTQYF. The DNA sequence reads TGCAGTGCCAGAACAGGGAGGGGCACAGATACGCAGTATTTT.